One sample yielded the 29 T cell receptor beta chains listed below, sequenced in a study of early T cells in non-severe SARS-CoV-2 infection. Each CDR3 protein gets one entry after TCRdb re-called the 5' RACE reads with MiXCR. Here the sample spans about 71,000 distinct CDR3 sequences, about 14% being singletons. The sample was whole blood, taken at baseline. These receptors were obtained from an adult who was a healthcare worker with PCR-confirmed SARS-CoV-2 infection or an uninfected control (not recorded which).

This clonotype was observed a few times. This sequence joins TRBV20-1 and TRBJ2-3; D not resolved. Looked up from germline, CDR1 is DFQATT and CDR2 is SNEGSKA (reference sequence). The germline V and J ends were trimmed by 6 bases and 0 bases, with 7 bases remaining between them. The CDR3 has 12 residues. This chain's CDR3 is CSAPTSTDTQYF. The CDR3, as DNA: TGCAGTGCCCCGACTAGCACAGATACGCAGTATTTT.

The chain couples TRBV30 to TRBJ1-1; 8 bases line up with TRBD1. The germline V gene has CDR1 GTSNPN and CDR2 SVGIG (reference sequence). With 2 bases clipped from V and 7 bases from J, the junction kept 3 bases outside the gene matches. The CDR3 spans 12 residues. CDR3 protein: CAWSPGGLEAFF. CDR3 DNA sequence: TGTGCCTGGAGTCCAGGGGGCCTTGAAGCTTTCTTT.

The rearrangement links TRBV5-1 to TRBJ2-3; D unresolved. Germline CDR1 reads SGHRS; CDR2 reads YFSETQ. This CDR3 comprises 14 residues. The V end lost 3 bases, the J end lost 4 bases, and 12 bases lay between the germline ends. CDR3 in amino acids: CASSSTPGADTQYF. CDR3 coding DNA: TGCGCCAGCAGCTCTACCCCTGGGGCAGATACGCAGTATTTT.

CDR3 in DNA: TGTGCCAGCAGTCCCGGGAACACTGAAGCTTTCTTT. This gives the protein CASSPGNTEAFF. J is TRBJ1-1 and V is TRBV28; D is uncertain. The germline V gene encodes CDR1 MDHEN and CDR2 SYDVKM. V was clipped by 5 bases and J by 1 base, with 5 bases between them. CDR3 size: 12 residues.

There are a few counts of this clonotype. The V gene is TRBV6-5, the J gene TRBJ1-3, with 8 nucleotides matching TRBD1. The trim removed 7 bases at V and 2 bases at J, leaving 4 bases unmatched. There are 14 residues in the CDR3. Germline V gene lookup returns CDR1 MNHEY and CDR2 SVGAGI. The CDR3, as DNA: TGTGCCAGCAAACCGGGACAGGCTGGAAACACCATATATTTT. Translated, it gives CASKPGQAGNTIYF.

This clonotype was picked up a small number of times. This rearrangement joins TRBV20-1 to TRBJ1-2; D gene ambiguous. Per germline, CDR1 DFQATT and CDR2 SNEGSKA (reference sequence). CDR3 size: 13 residues. Trimming removed 5 bases at V and 0 bases at J, with 10 bases between. The CDR3 DNA reads as TGCAGTGCTCCCGACGGGGCTAACTATGGCTACACCTTC. Amino acids: CSAPDGANYGYTF.

This clonotype was picked up a small number of times. The J gene is TRBJ2-3, the V gene TRBV2; no clear D gene. This CDR3 is built from 14 residues. The V gene lost 2 bases and the J gene lost 0 bases, with 6 bases spanning the gap. Germline CDR1 reads SNHLY; CDR2 reads FYNNEI. CDR3 DNA: TGTGCCAGCAGTGAATCCAGCAGCACAGATACGCAGTATTTT. Encoded protein: CASSESSSTDTQYF.

The sample holds a few counts of this clonotype. The genes are TRBV28 and TRBJ2-5; D gene unclear. This CDR3 contains 13 residues. The germline gives CDR1 MDHEN, CDR2 SYDVKM. Trimming shortened V by 7 bases and J by 3 bases, and 12 bases separated the two germline ends. CDR3 residues: CASTSGSEETQYF. DNA of the CDR3: TGTGCCAGCACCTCTGGTAGTGAAGAGACCCAGTACTTC.

The chain joins TRBV5-1 to TRBJ2-3; no clear D gene. The CDR3 is 12 residues long. Germline CDR1 is SGHRS and CDR2 is YFSETQ. Trimming removed 4 bases from V and 5 bases from J, with 8 bases in between. CDR3 amino acids: CASSQAGDTQYF. The CDR3 DNA follows: TGCGCCAGCAGCCAGGCTGGAGATACGCAGTATTTT.

Only a few counts were recorded for this clonotype. V and J are TRBV19 and TRBJ2-2; a possible D gene is TRBD1 (6 bases). V was clipped by 9 bases and J by 5 bases, with 16 bases between them. Looked up from germline, CDR1 is LNHDA and CDR2 is SQIVND (reference sequence). CDR3 length: 14 amino acids. The DNA for the CDR3 is TGTGCCAGCCGTAGGGCAGGGGATACCGGGGAGCTGTTTTTT. Its protein product is CASRRAGDTGELFF.

This clonotype was seen ten or more times. V is TRBV7-9 and J is TRBJ2-5, with TRBD2 identical over 7 bases. Germline assignment: CDR1 SEHNR and CDR2 FQNEAQ (reference sequence). This CDR3 comprises 15 residues. J lost 7 bases, V lost 1 base, and 9 bases had no gene match. CDR3 amino acids: CASSLVGGSVGTQYF. The DNA for the CDR3 is TGTGCCAGCAGCTTAGTTGGCGGGAGTGTCGGGACCCAGTACTTC. Supplemented by reference TRBV7-9 and TRBJ2-5, the full variable domain reads DTGVSQNPRHKITKRGQNVTFRCDPISEHNRLYWYRQTLGQGPEFLTYFQNEAQLEKSRLLSDRFSAERPKGSFSTLEIQRTEQGDSAMYLCASSLVGGSVGTQYFGPGTRLLVL.

The chain carries TRBV11-3 and TRBJ2-1; D may be TRBD2 (7 bases). The CDR3 is 16 residues long. The germline gives CDR1 SGHNT, CDR2 YENEEA. V lost 5 bases, J lost 5 bases, and 19 bases lay in between. The DNA for the CDR3 is TGTGCCAGCAGCCATAGGGGGGCTAGCGGAGACAATGAGCAGTTCTTC. It encodes CASSHRGASGDNEQFF. Looking up the rest from reference TRBV11-3 and TRBJ2-1 gives the full variable domain: EAGVVQSPRYKIIEKKQPVAFWCNPISGHNTLYWYLQNLGQGPELLIRYENEEAVDDSQLPKDRFSAERLKGVDSTLKIQPAELGDSAVYLCASSHRGASGDNEQFFGPGTRLTVL.

This clonotype has a handful of counts. The gene calls are TRBV6-5 and TRBJ2-5, with D hard to call. The CDR3 sequence is 14 residues long. Trimming took off 6 bases at V and 2 bases at J, with 13 bases between the two ends. Germline V CDR1 and CDR2: MNHEY, SVGAGI. CDR3 loop: CASRPVRWQETQYF. DNA of the CDR3: TGTGCCAGCAGACCTGTCCGGTGGCAAGAGACCCAGTACTTC.

This clonotype was counted a few times. The gene calls are TRBV11-2 and TRBJ2-3; D is tentatively TRBD1 or TRBD2 (5 bases each). Germline CDR1 SGHAT, CDR2 FQNNGV. The CDR3 spans 17 residues. V lost 3 bases to trimming and J lost 1 base, with 17 bases between them. The DNA of the CDR3 is TGTGCCAGCAGCTTCAATTCGGGACCTAGACGCACAGATACGCAGTATTTT. This codes for CASSFNSGPRRTDTQYF.

CDR3 region: CATSDSQEREKDEQFF. The CDR3 DNA is TGTGCCACCAGTGATTCCCAGGAGCGGGAAAAGGATGAGCAGTTCTTC. This chain uses TRBV24-1 with TRBJ2-1; 7 positions match TRBD2. V lost 2 bases, J lost 8 bases, and 11 bases stayed unmatched. The CDR3 contains 16 residues. Germline CDR1 is KGHDR and CDR2 is SFDVKD.

The sample holds many counts of this clonotype. The chain combines TRBV27 with TRBJ2-1, with unresolved D. The CDR3 extends over 14 amino acids. V lost 2 bases to trimming and J lost 7 bases, with 12 bases between them. Looked up from germline, CDR1 is MNHEY and CDR2 is SMNVEV (reference sequence). This CDR3 reads CASSLGLVLNEQFF. The CDR3 nucleotides read TGTGCCAGCAGTTTAGGTCTAGTACTTAATGAGCAGTTCTTC.

A few counts support this clonotype. This sequence joins TRBV6-6 and TRBJ2-7; either TRBD1 or TRBD2 may fit D (6 bases each). This CDR3 is built from 12 residues. CDR1 MNHNY and CDR2 SVGAGI come from the germline V gene (reference sequence). V was clipped by 2 bases and J by 6 bases, with 8 bases between them. CDR3 DNA: TGTGCCAGCAGTTACGGGGGGCCCGAGCAGTACTTC. It is translated as CASSYGGPEQYF.

This rearrangement joins TRBV6-1 to TRBJ1-1; 8 positions match TRBD1. Germline CDR1 is MNHNS and CDR2 is SASEGT. After removal of 7 bases from V and 1 base from J, the junction contained 17 bases not matched to a gene. This CDR3 region has 18 residues. The CDR3 DNA is TGTGCCAGCACCTCAGACAGGACAGGGTCGTCCAGGAACACTGAAGCTTTCTTT. The encoded protein is CASTSDRTGSSRNTEAFF.

This clonotype has just a few counts. J is TRBJ2-5 and V is TRBV29-1, with D maybe TRBD1 (5 bases). The CDR3 covers 12 residues. The germline CDR1 and CDR2 sequences are SQVTM and ANQGSEA. The V and J ends lost 4 bases and 5 bases respectively, with 11 bases between them. CDR3 protein: CSVARVGETQYF. The CDR3 region has the DNA TGCAGCGTTGCCAGGGTAGGGGAGACCCAGTACTTC.

This clonotype was counted many times. This chain uses TRBV7-9 with TRBJ2-7; possible D gene TRBD2, 5 bases. Germline values: CDR1 SEHNR, CDR2 FQNEAQ (reference sequence). Trimming pared 1 base from V and 2 bases from J, leaving 24 bases between. This CDR3 region has 19 residues. CDR3 coding DNA: TGTGCCAGCAGCTTAGACACTTCGGGATCCCCCCAACGCGCCTACGAGCAGTACTTC. Protein product: CASSLDTSGSPQRAYEQYF.

The V and J genes are TRBV7-9 and TRBJ2-5, with 11 positions matching TRBD1. The germline gives CDR1 SEHNR, CDR2 FQNEAQ (reference sequence). This CDR3 is built from 17 residues. The J segment lost 2 bases and the V segment lost 5 bases, leaving 10 bases of the junction unmatched. The CDR3 loop is CASSPTGQGAKQETQYF. The CDR3 DNA sequence: TGTGCCAGCAGCCCGACCGGACAGGGGGCTAAACAAGAGACCCAGTACTTC.

There are many counts of this clonotype. The rearrangement links TRBV28 to TRBJ1-6, with a weak D call TRBD1 (6 bases). Germline loops: CDR1 MDHEN, CDR2 SYDVKM. This CDR3 spans 15 amino acids. The V end lost 7 bases, the J end lost 10 bases, and 20 bases lay between the germline ends. The CDR3 sequence is CASTPNRVANSPLHF. The CDR3 region has the DNA TGTGCCAGCACTCCTAACAGGGTTGCTAACTCACCCCTCCACTTT.

The chain couples TRBV4-1 to TRBJ2-5; D may correspond to TRBD1 or TRBD2 (6 bases each). Germline V gene sequence: CDR1 MGHRA, CDR2 YSYEKL. Trimming pared 0 bases from V and 4 bases from J, leaving 18 bases between. This CDR3 comprises 17 residues. The CDR3 reads CASSQEPPGGTRETQYF. Written as DNA, the CDR3 is TGCGCCAGCAGCCAAGAACCCCCAGGCGGGACAAGAGAGACCCAGTACTTC.

This clonotype was counted between two and nine times. The rearrangement joins TRBV7-9 to TRBJ2-1; TRBD2 aligns across 8 bases. The ends lost 4 bases at V and 13 bases at J; junction bases unmatched: 15. CDR1 and CDR2 from the germline V gene are SEHNR and FQNEAQ (reference sequence). This CDR3 is built from 15 residues. The CDR3 DNA reads as TGTGCCAGCAGCTCCCCAAATGCGGGACTAGATCTTCAGTTCTTC. Translated: CASSSPNAGLDLQFF.

This clonotype was seen ten or more times. The rearrangement joins TRBV28 to TRBJ2-7; no clear D. Germline lookup yields CDR1 MDHEN and CDR2 SYDVKM. CDR3 length equals 14 residues. V gave up 1 base and J gave up 5 bases, with 12 bases separating them. The CDR3 sequence is CASSLYSSGDEQYF. In DNA, the CDR3 is TGTGCCAGCAGTTTATACTCGTCTGGGGACGAGCAGTACTTC.

This clonotype was counted a few times. The rearrangement links TRBV5-1 to TRBJ2-2; D unclear. Germline CDR1 is SGHRS and CDR2 is YFSETQ. V lost 1 base, J lost 4 bases, and 11 bases lay in between. The CDR3 covers 15 residues. The CDR3 region has the DNA TGCGCCAGCAGCTTGTCTGCGCAGCTCACCGGGGAGCTGTTTTTT. Translated: CASSLSAQLTGELFF.

This clonotype was counted between two and nine times. The chain employs TRBV19 and TRBJ2-7; 8 positions match TRBD2. The junction had 13 bases not matched to a gene; V was cut back by 8 bases and J by 4 bases. The CDR3 has 15 residues. From germline, CDR1 is LNHDA and CDR2 SQIVND (reference sequence). The CDR3 is CASRKREGPGYEQYF. CDR3 nucleotide sequence: TGTGCCAGTCGGAAACGGGAGGGCCCCGGGTACGAGCAGTACTTC. Together with reference TRBV19 and TRBJ2-7, the CDR3 gives the full variable domain: DGGITQSPKYLFRKEGQNVTLSCEQNLNHDAMYWYRQDPGQGLRLIYYSQIVNDFQKGDIAEGYSVSREKKESFPLTVTSAQKNPTAFYLCASRKREGPGYEQYFGPGTRLTVT.

Worth noting for this clonotype: A read error may be the cause here, since a much bigger clone is one base away. This chain joins TRBV29-1 and TRBJ1-1; the D gene is possibly TRBD1 (5 bases). With 3 bases removed from V and 4 bases from J, the gap between germline ends came to 6 bases. This CDR3 region has 11 residues. Germline V gene data show CDR1 as SQVTM and CDR2 as ANQGSEA. The CDR3 bases are TGCAGCGTTGACGGGGGCACTGAAGCTTTCTTT. Translating gives CSVDGGTEAFF.

V gene TRBV4-1 combines with J gene TRBJ2-7; possibly TRBD1 for D (5 bases). The CDR3 runs to 15 residues. The V gene's germline CDR1 is MGHRA and CDR2 YSYEKL. Trimming pared 0 bases from V and 0 bases from J, leaving 9 bases between. CDR3 residues: CASSQEQALSYEQYF. The CDR3 nucleotides read TGCGCCAGCAGCCAAGAACAGGCCCTCTCCTACGAGCAGTACTTC.